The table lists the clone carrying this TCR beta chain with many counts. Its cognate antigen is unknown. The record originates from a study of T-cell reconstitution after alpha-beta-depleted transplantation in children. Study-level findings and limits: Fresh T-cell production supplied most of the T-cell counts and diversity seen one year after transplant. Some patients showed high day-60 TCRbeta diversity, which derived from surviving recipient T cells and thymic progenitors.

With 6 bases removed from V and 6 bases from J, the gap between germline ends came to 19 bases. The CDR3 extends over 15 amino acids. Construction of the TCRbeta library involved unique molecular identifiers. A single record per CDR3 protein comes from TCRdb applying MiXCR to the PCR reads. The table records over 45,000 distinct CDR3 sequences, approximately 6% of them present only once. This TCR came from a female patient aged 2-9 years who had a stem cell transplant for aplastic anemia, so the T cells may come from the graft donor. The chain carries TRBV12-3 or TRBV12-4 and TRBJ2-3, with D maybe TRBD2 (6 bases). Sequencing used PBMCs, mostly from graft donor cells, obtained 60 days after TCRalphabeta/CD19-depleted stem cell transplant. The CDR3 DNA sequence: TGTGCCAGCAGCCTACGGGACTTTGGGGGGGATACGCAGTATTTT. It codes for CASSLRDFGGDTQYF.